The clone carrying this TCR beta chain was observed a few times. The antigen remains undetermined. These data originate in a study of beta chain features in type 1 diabetes. V shed 6 bases and J 5 bases; nucleotides not matched to a gene: 16. The CDR3 sequence is 17 residues long. Germline V gene sequence: CDR1 MDHEN, CDR2 SYDVKM. General study results and limits: VDJ junctions in type 1 diabetes patients carried more deletions and fewer insertions.

The study reverse transcribed the entire isolated RNA, so it sequenced expressed TCRB transcripts. Sequencing was performed with immunoSEQ multiplex PCR; in TCRdb, only in-frame clones are kept and a portion is missing. Of nearly 350,000 clones listed, under 8.5% are singletons. This TCR derives from a woman between 18 and 29 years old in good health. Material for sequencing was central memory CD4+ T cells from blood. V is TRBV28 and J is TRBJ2-1; 7 nucleotides line up with TRBD2. This CDR3 is CASRPGDGRKGNNEQFF. As DNA, the CDR3 is TGTGCCAGCAGACCGGGGGACGGGAGGAAAGGGAACAATGAGCAGTTCTTC.